The source of this TCR beta chain is a study of T cells in Graves' hyperthyroidism and ophthalmopathy. In the study overall: Prior to any treatment, at the point of initial diagnosis, peripheral blood was collected.

This CDR3 contains 14 residues. Germline assignment: CDR1 SGHRS and CDR2 YFSETQ. The V end lost 4 bases, the J end lost 2 bases, and 13 bases lay between the germline ends. Amplification yielded TCR beta CDR3 regions, with RNA transcripts as the source. A set of HTBI primers served as the primers for a first-round RT-PCR of the TCR CDR3. TCRdb analysed the multiplex PCR reads with MiXCR anew, one entry per CDR3 protein. The repertoire holds about 610,000 distinct CDR3 sequences, with roughly 16% as singletons. This clonotype occurred many times. The receptor comes from a woman aged 40 to 50 with Graves' ophthalmopathy. The sequenced sample consisted of blood. The chain combines TRBV5-1 with TRBJ2-7; TRBD1 or TRBD2 may be the D gene (5 bases each). CDR3 coding DNA: TGCGCCAGCAGCCCGGGAAGGGGCACCTACGAGCAGTACTTC. Protein sequence: CASSPGRGTYEQYF.